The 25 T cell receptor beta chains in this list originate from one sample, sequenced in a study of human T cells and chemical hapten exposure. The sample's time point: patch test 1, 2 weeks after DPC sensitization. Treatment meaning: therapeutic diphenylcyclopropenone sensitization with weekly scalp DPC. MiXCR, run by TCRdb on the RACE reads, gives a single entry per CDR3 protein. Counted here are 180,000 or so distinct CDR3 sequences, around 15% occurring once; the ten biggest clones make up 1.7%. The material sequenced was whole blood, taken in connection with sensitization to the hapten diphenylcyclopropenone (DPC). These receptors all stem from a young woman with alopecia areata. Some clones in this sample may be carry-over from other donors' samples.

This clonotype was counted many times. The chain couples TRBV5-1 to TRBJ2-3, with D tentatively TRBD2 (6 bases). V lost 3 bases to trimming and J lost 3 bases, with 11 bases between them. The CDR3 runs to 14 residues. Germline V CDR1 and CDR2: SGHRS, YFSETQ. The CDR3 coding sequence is TGCGCCAGCAGCTGGGGGGTCGAGACAGATACGCAGTATTTT. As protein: CASSWGVETDTQYF.

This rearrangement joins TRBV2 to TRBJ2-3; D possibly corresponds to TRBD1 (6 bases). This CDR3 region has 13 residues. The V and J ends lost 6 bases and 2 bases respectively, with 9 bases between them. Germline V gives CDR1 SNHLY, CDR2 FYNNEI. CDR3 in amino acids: CASRRDNTDTQYF. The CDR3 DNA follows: TGTGCCAGCAGACGGGACAACACAGATACGCAGTATTTT. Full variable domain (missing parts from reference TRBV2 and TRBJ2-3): EPEVTQTPSHQVTQMGQEVILRCVPISNHLYFYWYRQILGQKVEFLVSFYNNEISEKSEIFDDQFSVERPDGSNFTLKIRSTKLEDSAMYFCASRRDNTDTQYFGPGTRLTVL.

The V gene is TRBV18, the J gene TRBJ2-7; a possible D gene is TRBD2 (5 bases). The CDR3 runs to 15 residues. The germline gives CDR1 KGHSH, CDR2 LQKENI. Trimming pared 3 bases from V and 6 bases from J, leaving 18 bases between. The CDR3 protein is CASSPKPRGVGEQYF. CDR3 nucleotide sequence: TGTGCCAGCTCACCGAAACCCCGGGGAGTAGGCGAGCAGTACTTC. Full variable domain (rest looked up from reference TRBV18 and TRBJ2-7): NAGVMQNPRHLVRRRGQEARLRCSPMKGHSHVYWYRQLPEEGLKFMVYLQKENIIDESGMPKERFSAEFPKEGPSILRIQQVVRGDSAAYFCASSPKPRGVGEQYFGPGTRLTVT.

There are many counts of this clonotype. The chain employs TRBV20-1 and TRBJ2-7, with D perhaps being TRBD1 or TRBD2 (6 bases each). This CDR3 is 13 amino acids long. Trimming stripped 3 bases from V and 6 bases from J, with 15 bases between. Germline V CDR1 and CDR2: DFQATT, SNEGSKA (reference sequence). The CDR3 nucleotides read TGCAGTGCTAGTGTAGGGGGGATCGGCGAGCAGTACTTC. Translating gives CSASVGGIGEQYF.

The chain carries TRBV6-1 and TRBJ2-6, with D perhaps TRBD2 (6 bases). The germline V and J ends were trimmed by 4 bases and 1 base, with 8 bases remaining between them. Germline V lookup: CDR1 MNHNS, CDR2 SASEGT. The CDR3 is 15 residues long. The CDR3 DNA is TGTGCCAGCAGTGTGGGGACTTCTGGGGCCAACGTCCTGACTTTC. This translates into CASSVGTSGANVLTF.

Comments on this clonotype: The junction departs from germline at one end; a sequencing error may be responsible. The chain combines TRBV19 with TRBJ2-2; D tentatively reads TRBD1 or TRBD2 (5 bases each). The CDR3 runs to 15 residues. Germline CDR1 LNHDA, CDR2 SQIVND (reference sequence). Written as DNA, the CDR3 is TGTGTCAGTAGTATTATGGGCAGGGAGATCGGGGAGCTGTTTTTT. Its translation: CVSSIMGREIGELFF.

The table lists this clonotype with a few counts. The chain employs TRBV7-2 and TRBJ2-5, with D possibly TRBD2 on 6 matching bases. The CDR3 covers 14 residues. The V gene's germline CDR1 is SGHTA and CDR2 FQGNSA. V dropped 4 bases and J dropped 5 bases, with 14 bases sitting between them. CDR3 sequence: CASSSVQSGETQYF. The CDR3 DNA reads TGTGCCAGCAGCTCTGTTCAAAGCGGGGAGACCCAGTACTTC.

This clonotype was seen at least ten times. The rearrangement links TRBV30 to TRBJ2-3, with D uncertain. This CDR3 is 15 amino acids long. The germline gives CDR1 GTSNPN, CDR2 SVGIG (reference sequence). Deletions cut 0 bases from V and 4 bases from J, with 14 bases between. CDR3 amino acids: CAWSVPPASADTQYF. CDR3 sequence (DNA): TGTGCCTGGAGTGTACCCCCGGCTAGTGCAGATACGCAGTATTTT.

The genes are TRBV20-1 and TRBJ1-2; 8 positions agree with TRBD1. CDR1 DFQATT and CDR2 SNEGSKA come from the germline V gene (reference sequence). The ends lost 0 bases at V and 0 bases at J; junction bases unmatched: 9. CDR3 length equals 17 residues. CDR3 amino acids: CSARDSGDRGSNYGYTF. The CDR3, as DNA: TGCAGTGCTAGAGATTCTGGTGACAGGGGATCTAACTATGGCTACACCTTC.

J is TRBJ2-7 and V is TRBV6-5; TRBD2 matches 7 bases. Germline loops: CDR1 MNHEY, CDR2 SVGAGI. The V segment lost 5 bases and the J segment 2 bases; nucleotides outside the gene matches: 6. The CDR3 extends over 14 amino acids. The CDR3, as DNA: TGTGCCAGCAGTCGGGCTAGCGGCACCTACGAGCAGTACTTC. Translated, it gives CASSRASGTYEQYF.

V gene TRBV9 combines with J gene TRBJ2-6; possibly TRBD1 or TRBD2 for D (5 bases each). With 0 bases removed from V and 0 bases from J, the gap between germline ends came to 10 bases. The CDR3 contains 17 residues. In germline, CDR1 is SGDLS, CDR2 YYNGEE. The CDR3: CASSVEGRGSGANVLTF. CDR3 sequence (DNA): TGTGCCAGCAGCGTAGAGGGACGGGGCTCTGGGGCCAACGTCCTGACTTTC.

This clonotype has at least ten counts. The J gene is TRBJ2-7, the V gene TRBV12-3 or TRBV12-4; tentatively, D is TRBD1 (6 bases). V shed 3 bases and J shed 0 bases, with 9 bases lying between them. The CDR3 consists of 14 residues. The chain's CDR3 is CASSFGQSSYEQYF. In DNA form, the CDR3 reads TGTGCCAGCAGTTTCGGACAGAGCTCCTACGAGCAGTACTTC.

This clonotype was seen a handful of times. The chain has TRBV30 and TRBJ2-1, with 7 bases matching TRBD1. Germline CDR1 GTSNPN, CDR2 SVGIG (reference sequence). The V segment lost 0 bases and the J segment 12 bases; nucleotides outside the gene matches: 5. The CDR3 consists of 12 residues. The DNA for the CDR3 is TGTGCCTGGAGTGTACCAGGGGGTAGGCAGTTCTTC. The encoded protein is CAWSVPGGRQFF.

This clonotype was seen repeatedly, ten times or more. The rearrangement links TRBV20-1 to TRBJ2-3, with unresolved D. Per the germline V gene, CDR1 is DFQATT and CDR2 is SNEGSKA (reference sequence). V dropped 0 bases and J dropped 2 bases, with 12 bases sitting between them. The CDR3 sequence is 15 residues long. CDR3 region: CSARDGKDATDTQYF. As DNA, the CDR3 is TGCAGTGCTAGAGATGGCAAGGACGCCACAGATACGCAGTATTTT.

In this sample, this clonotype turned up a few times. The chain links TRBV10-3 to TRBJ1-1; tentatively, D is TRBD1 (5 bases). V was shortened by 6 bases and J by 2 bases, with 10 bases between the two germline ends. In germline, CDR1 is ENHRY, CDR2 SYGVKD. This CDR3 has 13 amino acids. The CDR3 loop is CAIRPGANTEAFF. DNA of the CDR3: TGTGCCATCAGGCCCGGGGCTAACACTGAAGCTTTCTTT.

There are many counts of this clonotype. The CDR3, as DNA: TGTGCCAGCAGCTTAAGGTCGGGTGCAACAGATACGCAGTATTTT. Translated, it gives CASSLRSGATDTQYF. This sequence joins TRBV7-3 and TRBJ2-3; D unclear. Trimming removed 1 base at V and 3 bases at J, with 11 bases between. CDR3 length: 15 residues. Germline CDR1 and CDR2: SGHTA and FQGTGA. The variable domain in full, with the rest retrieved from reference TRBV7-3 and TRBJ2-3, is GAGVSQTPSNKVTEKGKYVELRCDPISGHTALYWYRQSLGQGPEFLIYFQGTGAADDSGLPNDRFFAVRPEGSVSTLKIQRTERGDSAVYLCASSLRSGATDTQYFGPGTRLTVL.

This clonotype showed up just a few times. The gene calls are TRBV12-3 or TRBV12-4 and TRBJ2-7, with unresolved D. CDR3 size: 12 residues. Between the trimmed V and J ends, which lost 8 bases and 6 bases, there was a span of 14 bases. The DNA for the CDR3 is TGTGCCAGCGGCCCCGTGGCTAGCGAGCAGTACTTC. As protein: CASGPVASEQYF.

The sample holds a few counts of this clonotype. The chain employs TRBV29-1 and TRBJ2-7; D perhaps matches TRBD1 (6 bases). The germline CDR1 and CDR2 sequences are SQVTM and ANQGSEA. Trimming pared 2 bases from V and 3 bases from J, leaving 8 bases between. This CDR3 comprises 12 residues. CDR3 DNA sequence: TGCAGCGTTGAATCACAGGGCTACGAGCAGTACTTC. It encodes CSVESQGYEQYF.

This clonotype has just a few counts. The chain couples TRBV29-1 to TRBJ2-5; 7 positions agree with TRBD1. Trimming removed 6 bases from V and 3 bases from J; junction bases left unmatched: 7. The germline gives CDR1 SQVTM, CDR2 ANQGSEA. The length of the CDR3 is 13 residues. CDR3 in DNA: TGCAGCGTAGAACCGACAGGGAAAGAGACCCAGTACTTC. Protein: CSVEPTGKETQYF.

The CDR3 nucleotides read TGCGCCAGCAGCTTGGCCGGGACAGGGTCGACTGAAGCTTTCTTT. Amino acid sequence: CASSLAGTGSTEAFF. The chain recombines TRBV5-1 with TRBJ1-1; 9 bases line up with TRBD1. V trimming: 0 bases; J trimming: 5 bases; junction bases outside the gene matches: 5. The CDR3 covers 15 residues. The germline V gene encodes CDR1 SGHRS and CDR2 YFSETQ.

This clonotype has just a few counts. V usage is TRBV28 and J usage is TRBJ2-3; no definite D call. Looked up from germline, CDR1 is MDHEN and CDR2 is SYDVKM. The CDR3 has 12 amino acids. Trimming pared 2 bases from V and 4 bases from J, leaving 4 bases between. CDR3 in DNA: TGTGCCAGCAGTTTAGCCCCAGATACGCAGTATTTT. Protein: CASSLAPDTQYF.

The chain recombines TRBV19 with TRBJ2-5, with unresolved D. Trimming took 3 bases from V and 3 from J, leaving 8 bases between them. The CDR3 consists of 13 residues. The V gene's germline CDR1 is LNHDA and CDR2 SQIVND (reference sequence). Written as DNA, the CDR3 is TGTGCCAGTAGTATCCTTTCCAAAGAGACCCAGTACTTC. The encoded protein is CASSILSKETQYF.

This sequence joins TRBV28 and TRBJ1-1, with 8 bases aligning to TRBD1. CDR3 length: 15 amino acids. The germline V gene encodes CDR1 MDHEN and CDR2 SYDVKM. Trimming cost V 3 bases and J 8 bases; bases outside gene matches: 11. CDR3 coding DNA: TGTGCCAGCAGTTTGGGCGGGCAGGGGGCATCCGAAGCTTTCTTT. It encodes CASSLGGQGASEAFF. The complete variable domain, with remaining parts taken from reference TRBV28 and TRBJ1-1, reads DVKVTQSSRYLVKRTGEKVFLECVQDMDHENMFWYRQDPGLGLRLIYFSYDVKMKEKGDIPEGYSVSREKKERFSLILESASTNQTSMYLCASSLGGQGASEAFFGQGTRLTVV.

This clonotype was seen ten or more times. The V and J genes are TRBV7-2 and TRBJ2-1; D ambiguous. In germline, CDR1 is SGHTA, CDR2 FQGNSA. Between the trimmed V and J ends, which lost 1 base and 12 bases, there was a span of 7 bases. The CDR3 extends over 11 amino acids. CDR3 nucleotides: TGTGCCAGCAGCTTAGACTATGTGCAGTTCTTC. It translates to CASSLDYVQFF.

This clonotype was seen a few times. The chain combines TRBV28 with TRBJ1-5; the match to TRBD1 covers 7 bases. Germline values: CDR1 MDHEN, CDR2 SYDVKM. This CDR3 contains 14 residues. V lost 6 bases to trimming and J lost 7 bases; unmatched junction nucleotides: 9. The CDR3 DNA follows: TGTGCCAGCAGCCTAGGACAGGTTGGACAGCCCCAGCATTTT. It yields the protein CASSLGQVGQPQHF.